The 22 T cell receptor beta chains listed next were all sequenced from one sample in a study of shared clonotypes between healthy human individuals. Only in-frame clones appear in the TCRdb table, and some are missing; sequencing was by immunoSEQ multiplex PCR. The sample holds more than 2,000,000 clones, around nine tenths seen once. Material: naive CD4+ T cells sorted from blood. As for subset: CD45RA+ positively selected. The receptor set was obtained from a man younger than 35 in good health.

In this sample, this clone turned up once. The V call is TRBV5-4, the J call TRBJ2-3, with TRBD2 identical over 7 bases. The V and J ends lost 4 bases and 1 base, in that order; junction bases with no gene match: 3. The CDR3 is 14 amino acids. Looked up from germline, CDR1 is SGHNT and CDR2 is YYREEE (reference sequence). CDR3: CASSPAGGTDTQYF. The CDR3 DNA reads TGTGCCAGCAGCCCGGCGGGGGGCACAGATACGCAGTATTTT.

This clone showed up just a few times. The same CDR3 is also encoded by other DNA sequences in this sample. The CDR3 DNA reads as TGTGCCATCAGTGACACCTACGAGCAGTACTTC. Its protein product is CAISDTYEQYF. The chain recombines TRBV10-3 with TRBJ2-7; D call uncertain. V shed 3 bases and J shed 2 bases, with 2 bases lying between them. Germline V gene sequence: CDR1 ENHRY, CDR2 SYGVKD. This CDR3 is 11 amino acids long.

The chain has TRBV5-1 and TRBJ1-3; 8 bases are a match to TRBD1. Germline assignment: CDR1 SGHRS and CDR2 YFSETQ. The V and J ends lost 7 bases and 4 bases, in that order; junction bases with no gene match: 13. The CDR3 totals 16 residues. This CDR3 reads CASRRQGPVAGNTIYF. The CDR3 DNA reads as TGCGCCAGCCGACGACAGGGGCCCGTCGCCGGAAACACCATATATTTT.

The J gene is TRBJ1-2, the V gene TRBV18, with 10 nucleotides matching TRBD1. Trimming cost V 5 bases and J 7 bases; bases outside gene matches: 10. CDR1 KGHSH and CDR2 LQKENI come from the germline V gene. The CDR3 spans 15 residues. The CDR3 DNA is TGTGCCAGCTCAAAACCGGGACAGGGGAATCCTGGCTACACCTTC. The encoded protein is CASSKPGQGNPGYTF.

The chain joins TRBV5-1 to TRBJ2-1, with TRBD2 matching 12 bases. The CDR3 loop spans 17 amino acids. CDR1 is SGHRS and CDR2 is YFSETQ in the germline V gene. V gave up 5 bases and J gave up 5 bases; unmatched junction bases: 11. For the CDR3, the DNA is TGCGCCAGCAGTACTTACCCCGGACTAGCGGGGAACAATGAGCAGTTCTTC. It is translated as CASSTYPGLAGNNEQFF.

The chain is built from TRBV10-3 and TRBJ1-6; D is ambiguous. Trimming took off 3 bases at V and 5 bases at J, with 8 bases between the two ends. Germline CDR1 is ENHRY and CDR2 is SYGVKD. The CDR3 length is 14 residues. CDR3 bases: TGTGCCATCAGTGATGGAAGAAATAATTCACCCCTCCACTTT. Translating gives CAISDGRNNSPLHF.

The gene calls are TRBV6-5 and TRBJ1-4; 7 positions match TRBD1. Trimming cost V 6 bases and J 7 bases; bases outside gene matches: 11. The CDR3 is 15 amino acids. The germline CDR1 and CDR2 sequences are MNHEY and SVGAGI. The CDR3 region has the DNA TGTGCCAGCAGGGGATTAAGTGGGGACAGTGAAAAACTGTTTTTT. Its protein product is CASRGLSGDSEKLFF.

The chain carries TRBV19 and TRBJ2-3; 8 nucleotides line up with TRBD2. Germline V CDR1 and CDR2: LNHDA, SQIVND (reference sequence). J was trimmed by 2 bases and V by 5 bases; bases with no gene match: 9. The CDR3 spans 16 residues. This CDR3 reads CASSRAIAGLTDTQYF. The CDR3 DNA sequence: TGTGCCAGTAGTCGGGCTATAGCGGGACTCACAGATACGCAGTATTTT.

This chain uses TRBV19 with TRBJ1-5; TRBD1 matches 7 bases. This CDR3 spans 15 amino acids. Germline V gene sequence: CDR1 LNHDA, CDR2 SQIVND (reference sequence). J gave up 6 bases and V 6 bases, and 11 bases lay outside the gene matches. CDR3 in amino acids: CASSSDREGVQPQHF. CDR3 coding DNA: TGTGCCAGTAGCTCCGACAGGGAGGGAGTTCAGCCCCAGCATTTT.

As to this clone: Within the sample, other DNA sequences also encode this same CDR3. The CDR3: CASSLGDRVNEQYF. The CDR3 nucleotides are TGTGCCAGCAGCTTGGGGGACAGGGTCAACGAGCAGTACTTC. The chain recombines TRBV5-4 with TRBJ2-7, with TRBD1 matching over 9 bases. CDR3 size: 14 residues. Germline V gene data show CDR1 as SGHNT and CDR2 as YYREEE (reference sequence). Unmatched junction bases numbered 3, after V lost 0 bases and J lost 5 bases.

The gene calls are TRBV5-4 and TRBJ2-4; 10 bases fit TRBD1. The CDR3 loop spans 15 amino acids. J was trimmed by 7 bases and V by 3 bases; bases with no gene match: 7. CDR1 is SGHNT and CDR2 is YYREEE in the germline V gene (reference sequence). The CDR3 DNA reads TGTGCCAGCAGCTCAAGCACGGGACAGGGGAACATTCAGTACTTC. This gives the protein CASSSSTGQGNIQYF.

The CDR3: CASSLNKDRGGYTF. The CDR3 DNA reads as TGTGCCAGCAGTTTGAATAAGGACAGGGGGGGCTACACCTTC. This chain links TRBV27 with TRBJ1-2; TRBD1 matches at 10 bases. Losses at the gene ends were 3 bases for V and 8 bases for J; bases not matched to a gene: 6. Germline-derived CDR1 and CDR2 are MNHEY and SMNVEV (reference sequence). The CDR3 runs 14 residues.

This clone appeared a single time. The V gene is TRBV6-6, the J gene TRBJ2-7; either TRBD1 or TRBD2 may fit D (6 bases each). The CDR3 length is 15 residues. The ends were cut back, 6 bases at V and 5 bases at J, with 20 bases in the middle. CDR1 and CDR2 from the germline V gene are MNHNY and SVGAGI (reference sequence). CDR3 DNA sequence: TGTGCCAGCAGGGCAGGGGAGACTAGAGCCCACGAGCAGTACTTC. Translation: CASRAGETRAHEQYF.

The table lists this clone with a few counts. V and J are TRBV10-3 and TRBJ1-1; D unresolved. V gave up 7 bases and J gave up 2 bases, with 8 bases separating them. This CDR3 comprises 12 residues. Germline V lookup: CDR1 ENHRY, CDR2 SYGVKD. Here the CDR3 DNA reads TGTGCCATCAACAGCCCTAACACTGAAGCTTTCTTT. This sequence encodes CAINSPNTEAFF.

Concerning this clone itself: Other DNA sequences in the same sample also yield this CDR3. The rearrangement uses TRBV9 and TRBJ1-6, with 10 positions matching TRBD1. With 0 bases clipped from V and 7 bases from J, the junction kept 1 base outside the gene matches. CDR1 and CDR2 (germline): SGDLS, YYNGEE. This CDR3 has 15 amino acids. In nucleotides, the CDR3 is TGTGCCAGCAGCGTAGGGGACAGGGGAAATTCACCCCTCCACTTT. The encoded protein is CASSVGDRGNSPLHF. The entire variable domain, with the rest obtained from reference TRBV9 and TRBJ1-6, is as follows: DSGVTQTPKHLITATGQRVTLRCSPRSGDLSVYWYQQSLDQGLQFLIQYYNGEERAKGNILERFSAQQFPDLHSELNLSSLELGDSALYFCASSVGDRGNSPLHFGNGTRLTVT.

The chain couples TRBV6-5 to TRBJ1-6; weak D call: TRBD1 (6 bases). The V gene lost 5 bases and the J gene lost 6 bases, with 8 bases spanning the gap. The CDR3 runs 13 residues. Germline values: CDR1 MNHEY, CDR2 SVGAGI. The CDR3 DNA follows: TGTGCCAGCAGTCAACAGGGTAATTCACCCCTCCACTTT. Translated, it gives CASSQQGNSPLHF.

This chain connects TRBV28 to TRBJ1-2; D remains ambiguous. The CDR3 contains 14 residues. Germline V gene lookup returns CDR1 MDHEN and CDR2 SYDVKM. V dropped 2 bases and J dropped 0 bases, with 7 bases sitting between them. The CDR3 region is CASSLRPPNYGYTF. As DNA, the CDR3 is TGTGCCAGCAGTTTAAGGCCGCCTAACTATGGCTACACCTTC.

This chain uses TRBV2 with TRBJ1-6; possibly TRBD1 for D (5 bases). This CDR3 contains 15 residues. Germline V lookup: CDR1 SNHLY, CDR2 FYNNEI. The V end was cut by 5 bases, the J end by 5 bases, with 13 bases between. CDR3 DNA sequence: TGTGCCAGCAGTAGCCAAGGGGCGGATAATTCACCCCTCCACTTT. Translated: CASSSQGADNSPLHF.

CDR3 nucleotides: TGTGCCAGCAGATCGGACAGGAGTAACACCGGGGAGCTGTTTTTT. It codes for CASRSDRSNTGELFF. The chain uses TRBV6-5 and TRBJ2-2; 7 nucleotides match TRBD1. J was trimmed by 2 bases and V by 6 bases; bases with no gene match: 6. Germline V gene sequence: CDR1 MNHEY, CDR2 SVGAGI. The CDR3 totals 15 residues.

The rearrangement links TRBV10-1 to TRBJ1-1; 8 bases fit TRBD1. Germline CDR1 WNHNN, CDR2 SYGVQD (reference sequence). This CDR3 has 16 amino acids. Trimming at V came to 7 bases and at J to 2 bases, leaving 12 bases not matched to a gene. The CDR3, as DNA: TGCGCCAGCAAACCTCGGACAGGGAGGGAAAACACTGAAGCTTTCTTT. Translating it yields CASKPRTGRENTEAFF.

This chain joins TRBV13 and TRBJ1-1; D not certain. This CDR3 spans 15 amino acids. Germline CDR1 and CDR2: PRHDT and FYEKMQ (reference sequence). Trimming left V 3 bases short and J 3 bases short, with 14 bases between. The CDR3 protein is CASSFGSTRDTEAFF. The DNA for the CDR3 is TGTGCCAGCAGCTTCGGGTCCACACGGGACACTGAAGCTTTCTTT.

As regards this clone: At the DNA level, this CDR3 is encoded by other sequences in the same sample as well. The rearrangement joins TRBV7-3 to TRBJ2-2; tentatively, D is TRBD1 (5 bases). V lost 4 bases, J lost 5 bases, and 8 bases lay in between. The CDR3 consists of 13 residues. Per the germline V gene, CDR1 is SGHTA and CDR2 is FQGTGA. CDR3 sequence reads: CASSSQGTGELFF. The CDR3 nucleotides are TGTGCCAGCAGCTCTCAGGGAACCGGGGAGCTGTTTTTT.